This T cell receptor beta chain was identified during a study of T-cell reconstitution after alpha-beta-depleted transplantation in children. During its preparation, the TCRbeta library received unique molecular identifiers. TCRdb independently ran MiXCR on the PCR reads; one entry per CDR3 protein. This table holds roughly 610,000 distinct CDR3 sequences, roughly a tenth found once. CDR1 LGHDT and CDR2 YNNKEL come from the germline V gene (reference sequence). V was pared by 1 base and J by 5 bases, with 2 bases of the junction left unmatched. The CDR3 is made up of 14 amino acids. The sample holds many counts of this clonotype.

The chain couples TRBV3-1 to TRBJ2-1; 7 nucleotides align to TRBD2. Sequencing used PBMCs from the stem cell graft donor, obtained from the stem cell graft. The receptor was isolated from a human donor who donated a stem cell graft to a child with acute myeloid leukemia. CDR3 sequence (DNA): TGTGCCAGCAGCCAAGTGGGACTAAACAATGAGCAGTTCTTC. The encoded protein is CASSQVGLNNEQFF.